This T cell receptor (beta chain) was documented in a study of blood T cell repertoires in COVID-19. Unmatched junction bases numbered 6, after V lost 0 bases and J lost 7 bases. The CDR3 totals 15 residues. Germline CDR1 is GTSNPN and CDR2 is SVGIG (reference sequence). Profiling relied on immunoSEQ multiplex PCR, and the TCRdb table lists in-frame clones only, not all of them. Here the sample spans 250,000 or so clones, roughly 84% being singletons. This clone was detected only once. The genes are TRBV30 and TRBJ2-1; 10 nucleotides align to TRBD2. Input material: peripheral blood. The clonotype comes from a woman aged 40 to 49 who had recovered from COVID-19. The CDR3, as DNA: TGTGCCTGGAGTGTAGGCCTAGCGGGAGTGAATGAGCAGTTCTTC. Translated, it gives CAWSVGLAGVNEQFF.